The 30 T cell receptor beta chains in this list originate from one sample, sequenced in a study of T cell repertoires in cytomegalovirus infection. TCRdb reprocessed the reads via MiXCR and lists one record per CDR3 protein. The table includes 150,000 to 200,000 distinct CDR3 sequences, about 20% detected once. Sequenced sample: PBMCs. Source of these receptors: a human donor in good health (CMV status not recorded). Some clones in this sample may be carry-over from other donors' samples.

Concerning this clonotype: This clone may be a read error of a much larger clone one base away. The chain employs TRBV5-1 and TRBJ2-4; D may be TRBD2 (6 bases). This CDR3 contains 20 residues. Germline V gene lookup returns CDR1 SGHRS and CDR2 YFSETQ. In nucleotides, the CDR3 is TGCGCCAGCAGCTTGAACAGTCCGGGACTTGGGGGAGAAAAAGAAAACATTCCGTACTTC. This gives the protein CASSLNSPGLGGEKENIPYF. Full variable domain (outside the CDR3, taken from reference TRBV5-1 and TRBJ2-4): KAGVTQTPRYLIKTRGQQVTLSCSPISGHRSVSWYQQTPGQGLQFLFEYFSETQRNKGNFPGRFSGRQFSNSRSEMNVSTLELGDSALYLCASSLNSPGLGGEKENIPYFGAGTRLSVL.

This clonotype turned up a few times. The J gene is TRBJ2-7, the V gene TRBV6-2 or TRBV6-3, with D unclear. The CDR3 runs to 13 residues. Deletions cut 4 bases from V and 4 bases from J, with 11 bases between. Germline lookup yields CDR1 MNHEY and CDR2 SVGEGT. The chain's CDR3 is CASSWAPAYEQYF. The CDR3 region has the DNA TGTGCCAGCAGTTGGGCCCCAGCGTACGAGCAGTACTTC.

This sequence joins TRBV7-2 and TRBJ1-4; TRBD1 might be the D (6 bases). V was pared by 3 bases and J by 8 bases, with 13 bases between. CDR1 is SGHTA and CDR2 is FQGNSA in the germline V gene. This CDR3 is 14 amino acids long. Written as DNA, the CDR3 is TGTGCCAGCAGCTTGGGCCAGGGGCAGGAAAAACTGTTTTTT. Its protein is CASSLGQGQEKLFF.

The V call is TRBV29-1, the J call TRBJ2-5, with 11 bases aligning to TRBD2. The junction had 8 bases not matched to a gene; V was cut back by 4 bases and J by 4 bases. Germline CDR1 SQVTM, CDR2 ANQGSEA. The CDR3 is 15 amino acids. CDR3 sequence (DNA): TGCAGCGTTGTACTAGCGGGAGAGACGGCAGAGACCCAGTACTTC. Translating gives CSVVLAGETAETQYF. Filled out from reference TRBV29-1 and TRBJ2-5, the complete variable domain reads SAVISQKPSRDICQRGTSLTIQCQVDSQVTMMFWYRQQPGQSLTLIATANQGSEATYESGFVIDKFPISRPNLTFSTLTVSNMSPEDSSIYLCSVVLAGETAETQYFGPGTRLLVL.

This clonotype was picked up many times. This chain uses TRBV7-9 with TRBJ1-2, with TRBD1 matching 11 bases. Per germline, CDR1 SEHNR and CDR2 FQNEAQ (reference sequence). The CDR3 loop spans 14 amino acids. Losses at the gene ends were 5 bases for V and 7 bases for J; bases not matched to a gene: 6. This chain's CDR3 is CASSLGQGAGGYTF. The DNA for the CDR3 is TGTGCCAGCAGCCTCGGACAGGGGGCTGGTGGCTACACCTTC.

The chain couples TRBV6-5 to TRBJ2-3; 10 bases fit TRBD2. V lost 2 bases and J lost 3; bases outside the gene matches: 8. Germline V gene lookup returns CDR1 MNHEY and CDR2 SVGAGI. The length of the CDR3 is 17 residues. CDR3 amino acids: CASSYGPPSGGTDTQYF. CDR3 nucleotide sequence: TGTGCCAGCAGTTACGGGCCACCTAGCGGGGGTACAGATACGCAGTATTTT.

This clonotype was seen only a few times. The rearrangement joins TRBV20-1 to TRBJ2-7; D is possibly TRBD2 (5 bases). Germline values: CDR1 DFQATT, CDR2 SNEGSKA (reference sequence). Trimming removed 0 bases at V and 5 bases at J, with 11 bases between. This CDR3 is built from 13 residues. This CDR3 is CSARDRDRDEQYF. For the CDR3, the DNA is TGCAGTGCTAGAGATCGGGATAGAGACGAGCAGTACTTC.

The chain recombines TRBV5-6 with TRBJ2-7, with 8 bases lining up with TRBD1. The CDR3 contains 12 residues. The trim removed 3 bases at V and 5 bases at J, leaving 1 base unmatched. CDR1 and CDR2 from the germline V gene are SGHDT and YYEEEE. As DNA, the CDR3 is TGTGCCAGCAGCTGGGGACAGGACGAGCAGTACTTC. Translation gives CASSWGQDEQYF. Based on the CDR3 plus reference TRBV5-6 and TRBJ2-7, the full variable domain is DAGVTQSPTHLIKTRGQQVTLRCSPKSGHDTVSWYQQALGQGPQFIFQYYEEEERQRGNFPDRFSGHQFPNYSSELNVNALLLGDSALYLCASSWGQDEQYFGPGTRLTVT.

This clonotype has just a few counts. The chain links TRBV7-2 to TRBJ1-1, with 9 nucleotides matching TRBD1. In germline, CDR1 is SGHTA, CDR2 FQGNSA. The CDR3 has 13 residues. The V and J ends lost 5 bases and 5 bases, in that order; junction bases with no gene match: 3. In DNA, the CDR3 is TGTGCCAGCAGCCGGGACAGGGTGACTGAAGCTTTCTTT. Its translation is CASSRDRVTEAFF. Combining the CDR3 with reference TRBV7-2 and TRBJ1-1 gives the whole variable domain GAGVSQSPSNKVTEKGKDVELRCDPISGHTALYWYRQSLGQGLEFLIYFQGNSAPDKSGLPSDRFSAERTGGSVSTLTIQRTQQEDSAVYLCASSRDRVTEAFFGQGTRLTVV.

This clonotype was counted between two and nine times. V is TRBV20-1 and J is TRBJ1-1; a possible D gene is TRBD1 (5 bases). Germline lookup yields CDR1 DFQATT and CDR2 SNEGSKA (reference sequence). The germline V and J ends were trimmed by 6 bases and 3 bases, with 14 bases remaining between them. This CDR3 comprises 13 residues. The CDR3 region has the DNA TGCAGTGCGAAGGGGAGCTTGTACACTGAAGCTTTCTTT. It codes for CSAKGSLYTEAFF.

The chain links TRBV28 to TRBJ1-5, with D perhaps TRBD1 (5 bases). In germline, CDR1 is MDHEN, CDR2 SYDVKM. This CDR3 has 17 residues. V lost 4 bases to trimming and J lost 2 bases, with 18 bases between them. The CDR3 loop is CASSSIGSGGGNQPQHF. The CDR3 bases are TGTGCCAGCAGTTCTATTGGGTCGGGGGGTGGCAATCAGCCCCAGCATTTT.

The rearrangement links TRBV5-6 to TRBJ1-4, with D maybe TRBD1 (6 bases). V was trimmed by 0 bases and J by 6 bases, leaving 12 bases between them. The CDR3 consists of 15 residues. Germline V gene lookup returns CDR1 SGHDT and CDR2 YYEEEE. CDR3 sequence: CASSLVQGPYEKLFF. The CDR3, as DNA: TGTGCCAGCAGCTTGGTACAGGGACCTTATGAAAAACTGTTTTTT.

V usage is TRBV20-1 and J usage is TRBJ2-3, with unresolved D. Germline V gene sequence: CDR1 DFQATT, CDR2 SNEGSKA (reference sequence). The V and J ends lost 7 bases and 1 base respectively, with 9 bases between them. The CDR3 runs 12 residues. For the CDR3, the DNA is TGCAGTGTTTCCTGGGGCACAGATACGCAGTATTTT. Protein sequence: CSVSWGTDTQYF.

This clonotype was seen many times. The CDR3 nucleotides are TGTGCCAGCCGGACTAGCGGGAGGGATTTCTACAATGAGCAGTTCTTC. Residues: CASRTSGRDFYNEQFF. The chain combines TRBV7-9 with TRBJ2-1; 15 bases map to TRBD2. The CDR3 covers 16 residues. Germline-derived CDR1 and CDR2 are SEHNR and FQNEAQ (reference sequence). The J segment lost 3 bases and the V segment lost 8 bases, leaving 5 bases of the junction unmatched.

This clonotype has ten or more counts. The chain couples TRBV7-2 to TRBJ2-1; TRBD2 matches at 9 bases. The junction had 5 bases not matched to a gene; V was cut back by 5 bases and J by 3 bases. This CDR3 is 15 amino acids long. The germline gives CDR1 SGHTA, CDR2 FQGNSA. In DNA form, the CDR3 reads TGTGCCAGCAGCCCTATAGCGGGGGTCTACAATGAGCAGTTCTTC. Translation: CASSPIAGVYNEQFF.

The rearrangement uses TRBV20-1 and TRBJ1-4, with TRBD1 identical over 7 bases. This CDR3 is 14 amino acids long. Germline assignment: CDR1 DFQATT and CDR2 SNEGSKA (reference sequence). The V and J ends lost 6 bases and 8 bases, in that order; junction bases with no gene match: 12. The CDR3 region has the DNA TGCAGTGCAACCAGACGACAGGGCTTCGAAAAACTGTTTTTT. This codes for CSATRRQGFEKLFF.

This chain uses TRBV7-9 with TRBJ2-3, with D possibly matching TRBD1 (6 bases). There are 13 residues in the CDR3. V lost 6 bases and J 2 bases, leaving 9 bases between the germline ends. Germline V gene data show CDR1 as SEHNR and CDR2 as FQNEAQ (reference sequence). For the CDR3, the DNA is TGTGCCAGCAGGGGGGCCCCCACAGATACGCAGTATTTT. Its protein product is CASRGAPTDTQYF.

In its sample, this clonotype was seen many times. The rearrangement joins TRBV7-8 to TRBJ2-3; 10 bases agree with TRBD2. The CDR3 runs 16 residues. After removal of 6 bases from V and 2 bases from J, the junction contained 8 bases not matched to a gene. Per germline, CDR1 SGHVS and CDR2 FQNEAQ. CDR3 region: CASREAGGLDTDTQYF. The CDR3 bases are TGTGCCAGCAGGGAAGCGGGGGGGCTAGACACAGATACGCAGTATTTT.

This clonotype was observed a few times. In DNA form, the CDR3 reads TGTGCCAGCAGCCGGCGGGGGGGCCAGCCCCAGCATTTT. It translates to CASSRRGGQPQHF. The V call is TRBV7-2, the J call TRBJ1-5, with D tentatively TRBD1 (6 bases). V was clipped by 5 bases and J by 7 bases, with 12 bases between them. CDR3 length: 13 residues. The V gene's germline CDR1 is SGHTA and CDR2 FQGNSA.

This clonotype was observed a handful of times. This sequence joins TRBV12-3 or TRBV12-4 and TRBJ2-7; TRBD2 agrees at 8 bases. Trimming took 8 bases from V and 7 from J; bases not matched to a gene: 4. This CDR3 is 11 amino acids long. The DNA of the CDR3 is TGTGCCAGCGGGGGGACTAGAGAGCAGTACTTC. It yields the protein CASGGTREQYF.

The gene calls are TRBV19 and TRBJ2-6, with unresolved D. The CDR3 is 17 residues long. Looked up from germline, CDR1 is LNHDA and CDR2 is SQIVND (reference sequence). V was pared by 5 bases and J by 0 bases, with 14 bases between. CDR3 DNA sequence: TGTGCCAGTAGTCCCGGCAGAAAGAACTCTGGGGCCAACGTCCTGACTTTC. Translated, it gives CASSPGRKNSGANVLTF.

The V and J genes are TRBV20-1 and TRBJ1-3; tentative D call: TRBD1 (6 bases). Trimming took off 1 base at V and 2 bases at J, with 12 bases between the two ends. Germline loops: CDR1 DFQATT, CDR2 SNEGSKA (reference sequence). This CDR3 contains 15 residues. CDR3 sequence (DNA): TGCAGTGCTAGAGTAGGGACACCGACTGGAAACACCATATATTTT. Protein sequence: CSARVGTPTGNTIYF.

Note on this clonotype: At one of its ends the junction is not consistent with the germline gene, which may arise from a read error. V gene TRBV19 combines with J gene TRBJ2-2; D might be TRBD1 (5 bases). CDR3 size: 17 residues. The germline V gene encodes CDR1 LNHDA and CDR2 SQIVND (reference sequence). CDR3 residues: CARSIAVGSGLAGELFF. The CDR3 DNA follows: TGTGCCAGAAGTATAGCAGTTGGGTCAGGGTTGGCCGGGGAGCTGTTTTTT.

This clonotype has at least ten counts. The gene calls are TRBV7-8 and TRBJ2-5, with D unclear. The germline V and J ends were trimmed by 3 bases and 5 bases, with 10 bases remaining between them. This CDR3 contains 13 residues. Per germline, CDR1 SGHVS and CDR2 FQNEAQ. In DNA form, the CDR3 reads TGTGCCAGCAGCTTCCGGTTTGGGGAGACCCAGTACTTC. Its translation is CASSFRFGETQYF.

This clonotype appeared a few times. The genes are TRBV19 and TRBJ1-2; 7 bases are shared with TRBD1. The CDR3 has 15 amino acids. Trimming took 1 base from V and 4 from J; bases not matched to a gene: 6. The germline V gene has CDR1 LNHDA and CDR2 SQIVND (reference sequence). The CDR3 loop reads CASSIGPGGVYGYTF. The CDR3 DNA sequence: TGTGCCAGTAGTATAGGCCCAGGGGGGGTCTATGGCTACACCTTC.

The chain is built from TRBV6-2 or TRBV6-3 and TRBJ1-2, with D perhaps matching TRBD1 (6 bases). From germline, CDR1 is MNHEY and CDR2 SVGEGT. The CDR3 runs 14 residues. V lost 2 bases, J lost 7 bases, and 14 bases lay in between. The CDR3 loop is CASSYSLRTAGYTF. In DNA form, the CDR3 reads TGTGCCAGCAGTTACAGCCTAAGGACAGCTGGCTACACCTTC.

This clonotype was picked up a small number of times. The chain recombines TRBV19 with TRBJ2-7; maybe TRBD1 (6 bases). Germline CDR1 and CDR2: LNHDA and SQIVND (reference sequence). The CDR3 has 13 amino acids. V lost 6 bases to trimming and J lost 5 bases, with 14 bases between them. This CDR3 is CASRAQGFDEQYF. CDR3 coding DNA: TGTGCCAGTAGGGCGCAGGGGTTCGACGAGCAGTACTTC.

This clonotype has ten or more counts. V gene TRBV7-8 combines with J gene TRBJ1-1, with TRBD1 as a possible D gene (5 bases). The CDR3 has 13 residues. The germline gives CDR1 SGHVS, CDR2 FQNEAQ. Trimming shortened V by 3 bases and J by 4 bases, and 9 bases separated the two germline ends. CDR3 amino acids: CASSLGGSTEAFF. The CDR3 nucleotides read TGTGCCAGCAGCTTGGGGGGTTCCACTGAAGCTTTCTTT.

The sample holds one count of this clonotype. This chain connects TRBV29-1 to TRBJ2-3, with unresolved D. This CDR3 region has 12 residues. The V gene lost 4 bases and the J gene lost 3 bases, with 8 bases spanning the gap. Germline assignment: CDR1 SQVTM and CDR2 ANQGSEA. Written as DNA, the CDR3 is TGCAGCGTTGTGGGCCCAACAGATACGCAGTATTTT. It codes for CSVVGPTDTQYF.

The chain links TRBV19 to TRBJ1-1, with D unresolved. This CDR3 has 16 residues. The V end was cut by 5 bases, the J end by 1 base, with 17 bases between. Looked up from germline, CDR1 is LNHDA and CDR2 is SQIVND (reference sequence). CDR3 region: CASSPRLRTENTEAFF. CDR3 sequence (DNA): TGTGCCAGTAGTCCTCGCCTACGAACTGAGAACACTGAAGCTTTCTTT.